Presented here are 30 T cell receptor beta chains from one specimen sequenced in a study of cytomegalovirus exposure and HLA in healthy donors. The repertoire was sequenced with immunoSEQ multiplex PCR; TCRdb's copy has only in-frame clones and lacks some. The table includes approximately 160,000 clones, approximately 96% detected once. Source material: PBMCs. The receptors come from a young woman in good health and CMV-seronegative.

The sample holds one count of this clone. The chain carries TRBV29-1 and TRBJ2-7; maybe TRBD2 (5 bases). Per germline, CDR1 SQVTM and CDR2 ANQGSEA. CDR3 length equals 13 residues. The germline V and J ends were trimmed by 6 bases and 0 bases, with 12 bases remaining between them. As DNA, the CDR3 is TGCAGCGTACTAGACCGCGACTCCTACGAGCAGTACTTC. This codes for CSVLDRDSYEQYF.

This chain connects TRBV6-5 to TRBJ1-2, with 7 bases fitting TRBD1. V was pared by 6 bases and J by 4 bases, with 8 bases of the junction left unmatched. Germline assignment: CDR1 MNHEY and CDR2 SVGAGI. This CDR3 comprises 14 residues. Here the CDR3 DNA reads TGTGCCAGCAGCCTAACCGGGACAGCCTATGGCTACACCTTC. Residues: CASSLTGTAYGYTF.

The rearrangement links TRBV4-1 to TRBJ1-1; no clear D gene. Trimming pared 5 bases from V and 4 bases from J, leaving 14 bases between. This CDR3 has 14 residues. Germline V gene lookup returns CDR1 MGHRA and CDR2 YSYEKL. CDR3 bases: TGCGCCAGCAGCACCTCGTGGGCCGGCACTGAAGCTTTCTTT. Protein product: CASSTSWAGTEAFF.

The genes are TRBV6-5 and TRBJ2-5; no definite D call. Trimming cost V 6 bases and J 5 bases, with 10 bases left between them. The CDR3 runs to 12 residues. CDR1 is MNHEY and CDR2 is SVGAGI in the germline V gene. DNA for the CDR3: TGTGCCAGCAGGTCCGTTTCGGAGACCCAGTACTTC. Its translation is CASRSVSETQYF.

The J gene is TRBJ2-3, the V gene TRBV7-9; tentatively, D is TRBD2 (5 bases). V was trimmed by 4 bases and J by 4 bases, leaving 9 bases between them. The CDR3 length is 13 residues. The germline V gene encodes CDR1 SEHNR and CDR2 FQNEAQ (reference sequence). The CDR3 loop reads CASSSLASDTQYF. Written as DNA, the CDR3 is TGTGCCAGCAGCTCGCTAGCTTCAGATACGCAGTATTTT.

This chain uses TRBV2 with TRBJ2-5, with D tentatively TRBD2 (6 bases). Trimming pared 2 bases from V and 2 bases from J, leaving 18 bases between. The CDR3 has 17 amino acids. Germline CDR1 reads SNHLY; CDR2 reads FYNNEI. The CDR3 DNA reads as TGTGCCAGCAGTGAAAATACCGTGGGACTCCCTCAAGAGACCCAGTACTTC. It specifies CASSENTVGLPQETQYF.

V and J are TRBV28 and TRBJ2-7; TRBD1 matches at 8 bases. The length of the CDR3 is 15 residues. CDR1 MDHEN and CDR2 SYDVKM come from the germline V gene. V gave up 5 bases and J gave up 6 bases; unmatched junction bases: 12. The CDR3 reads CASSETGQGRGEQYF. The CDR3, as DNA: TGTGCCAGCAGTGAAACCGGACAGGGCAGGGGCGAGCAGTACTTC.

This clone appeared a few times. The chain uses TRBV2 and TRBJ2-7; TRBD2 aligns across 9 bases. The CDR3 covers 14 residues. From germline, CDR1 is SNHLY and CDR2 FYNNEI. Trimming removed 9 bases from V and 5 bases from J; junction bases left unmatched: 11. DNA for the CDR3: TGTGCCAGTGAACCGGGACTAGCTTTCGACGAGCAGTACTTC. As protein: CASEPGLAFDEQYF.

V usage is TRBV27 and J usage is TRBJ2-7, with 13 bases that match TRBD2. V gave up 6 bases and J gave up 2 bases; unmatched junction bases: 10. Germline V gives CDR1 MNHEY, CDR2 SMNVEV (reference sequence). The CDR3 contains 17 residues. This CDR3 is CASSRISGLAGTYEQYF. As DNA, the CDR3 is TGTGCCAGCAGCCGTATCTCGGGACTAGCGGGGACCTACGAGCAGTACTTC.

The table lists this clone with a count of one. This chain connects TRBV7-8 to TRBJ1-1, with TRBD1 matching 9 bases. Germline-derived CDR1 and CDR2 are SGHVS and FQNEAQ. J gave up 3 bases and V 5 bases, and 7 bases lay outside the gene matches. The CDR3 contains 15 residues. The CDR3 loop reads CASSIYRGRDTEAFF. The CDR3 DNA reads as TGTGCCAGCAGCATTTACAGGGGGCGCGACACTGAAGCTTTCTTT.

The V and J genes are TRBV6-5 and TRBJ2-1, with 11 nucleotides matching TRBD1. This CDR3 contains 15 residues. The V and J ends lost 8 bases and 8 bases, in that order; junction bases with no gene match: 11. Germline CDR1 and CDR2: MNHEY and SVGAGI. In DNA, the CDR3 is TGTGCCAGCTCGTCCGGTGGGACAGGGGGACATGAGCAGTTCTTC. It translates to CASSSGGTGGHEQFF.

V is TRBV6-5 and J is TRBJ1-2, with D hard to call. Between the trimmed V and J ends, which lost 0 bases and 7 bases, there was a span of 18 bases. CDR1 is MNHEY, CDR2 SVGAGI, per germline. The CDR3 runs 16 residues. This CDR3 reads CASSYSGSNGVFGYTF. Written as DNA, the CDR3 is TGTGCCAGCAGTTACTCCGGGTCGAATGGCGTCTTTGGCTACACCTTC.

The V call is TRBV14, the J call TRBJ1-2; TRBD1 might be the D (5 bases). The ends were cut back, 1 base at V and 2 bases at J, with 11 bases in the middle. CDR1 and CDR2 (germline): SGHDN, FVKESK. The CDR3 covers 15 residues. In nucleotides, the CDR3 is TGTGCCAGCAGCCAAGTAGCGGGGGGGAACTATGGCTACACCTTC. This gives the protein CASSQVAGGNYGYTF.

Only a few counts were recorded for this clone. The chain recombines TRBV7-9 with TRBJ2-5; D possibly corresponds to TRBD2 (6 bases). The V and J ends lost 4 bases and 2 bases respectively, with 11 bases between them. Germline V gene lookup returns CDR1 SEHNR and CDR2 FQNEAQ (reference sequence). This CDR3 spans 14 amino acids. CDR3 sequence: CASSSRLAQETQYF. The CDR3 DNA reads TGTGCCAGCAGCTCCCGTCTAGCGCAAGAGACCCAGTACTTC.

This chain links TRBV30 with TRBJ1-5, with 8 bases fitting TRBD1. In germline, CDR1 is GTSNPN, CDR2 SVGIG (reference sequence). This CDR3 comprises 13 residues. The V and J ends lost 5 bases and 6 bases, in that order; junction bases with no gene match: 6. The CDR3 region is CAWDTGGSQPQHF. For the CDR3, the DNA is TGTGCCTGGGACACAGGGGGAAGTCAGCCCCAGCATTTT.

This chain connects TRBV6-1 to TRBJ2-1; 10 positions agree with TRBD1. CDR1 and CDR2 from the germline V gene are MNHNS and SASEGT. V lost 6 bases and J lost 6; bases outside the gene matches: 5. The CDR3 is 14 amino acids. CDR3 loop: CASRGQGRGNEQFF. The CDR3 region has the DNA TGTGCCAGCAGGGGACAGGGGAGAGGCAATGAGCAGTTCTTC.

V and J are TRBV4-1 and TRBJ2-7, with 7 bases identical to TRBD1. V lost 1 base, J lost 3 bases, and 6 bases stayed unmatched. The length of the CDR3 is 15 residues. Germline CDR1 and CDR2: MGHRA and YSYEKL. The CDR3 spells CASSQVGTEDYEQYF. In DNA form, the CDR3 reads TGCGCCAGCAGCCAAGTGGGGACAGAGGACTACGAGCAGTACTTC.

V usage is TRBV9 and J usage is TRBJ2-1; D might be TRBD2 (6 bases). Per the germline V gene, CDR1 is SGDLS and CDR2 is YYNGEE. The length of the CDR3 is 14 residues. The ends were cut back, 4 bases at V and 5 bases at J, with 13 bases in the middle. The CDR3 here is CASSTRGVHNEQFF. CDR3 nucleotide sequence: TGTGCCAGCAGCACCCGCGGGGTTCACAATGAGCAGTTCTTC.

The chain joins TRBV27 to TRBJ1-5; a weak D match, TRBD1 (6 bases). This CDR3 is 15 amino acids long. V was trimmed by 4 bases and J by 3 bases, leaving 13 bases between them. Germline CDR1 reads MNHEY; CDR2 reads SMNVEV (reference sequence). CDR3 in amino acids: CASSSRQAYNQPQHF. The CDR3 bases are TGTGCCAGCAGTTCGCGACAGGCCTACAATCAGCCCCAGCATTTT.

This clone was recorded only once. V gene TRBV4-2 combines with J gene TRBJ2-5; a possible D gene is TRBD1 (5 bases). The CDR3 runs 15 residues. The V gene lost 4 bases and the J gene lost 2 bases, with 14 bases spanning the gap. Germline CDR1 is LGHNA and CDR2 is YNFKEQ. CDR3 nucleotides: TGTGCCAGCAGCCCCCAGGGCCCAGGACAAGAGACCCAGTACTTC. Translation gives CASSPQGPGQETQYF.

The chain recombines TRBV5-4 with TRBJ1-1; 7 bases line up with TRBD1. J was trimmed by 2 bases and V by 4 bases; bases with no gene match: 5. The CDR3 has 14 amino acids. Per the germline V gene, CDR1 is SGHNT and CDR2 is YYREEE (reference sequence). The CDR3 nucleotides read TGTGCCAGCAGCCTGGGGACAGTTAACACTGAAGCTTTCTTT. This translates into CASSLGTVNTEAFF. Based on the CDR3 plus reference TRBV5-4 and TRBJ1-1, the full variable domain is ETGVTQSPTHLIKTRGQQVTLRCSSQSGHNTVSWYQQALGQGPQFIFQYYREEENGRGNFPPRFSGLQFPNYSSELNVNALELDDSALYLCASSLGTVNTEAFFGQGTRLTVV.

As DNA, the CDR3 is TGTGCCAGCAGCTTAGCCACAAACACTGAAGCTTTCTTT. Translation: CASSLATNTEAFF. J is TRBJ1-1 and V is TRBV7-3; D gene ambiguous. The V gene lost 2 bases and the J gene lost 2 bases, with 6 bases spanning the gap. The CDR3 contains 13 residues. Germline CDR1 reads SGHTA; CDR2 reads FQGTGA.

This chain connects TRBV27 to TRBJ1-6; TRBD1 agrees at 10 bases. There are 15 residues in the CDR3. J gave up 7 bases and V 5 bases, and 5 bases lay outside the gene matches. From germline, CDR1 is MNHEY and CDR2 SMNVEV (reference sequence). The CDR3 DNA reads TGTGCCAGCAGTGGACGACAGGGGGCAAATTCACCCCTCCACTTT. Its translation: CASSGRQGANSPLHF.

J is TRBJ1-2 and V is TRBV7-2; possibly TRBD1 for D (5 bases). V lost 0 bases to trimming and J lost 8 bases, with 10 bases between them. The V gene's germline CDR1 is SGHTA and CDR2 FQGNSA. CDR3 length: 13 amino acids. The CDR3 DNA reads TGTGCCAGCAGCTTAGCTACAGGAGTGGGCTACACCTTC. Encoded protein: CASSLATGVGYTF.

The rearrangement uses TRBV21-1 and TRBJ1-5. TRBV21-1 has pseudogene status. The CDR3 is 16 amino acids. The CDR3 is CASRSGIHWHHQPQHF. The CDR3 region has the DNA TGTGCCAGCAGGTCCGGGATACATTGGCATCATCAGCCCCAGCATTTT.

CDR3 in amino acids: CASSPRTGDGGTEAFF. CDR3 DNA: TGTGCCAGCTCACCGCGGACAGGGGATGGGGGCACTGAAGCTTTCTTT. The J gene is TRBJ1-1, the V gene TRBV18; 9 nucleotides match TRBD1. Germline lookup yields CDR1 KGHSH and CDR2 LQKENI. CDR3 length: 16 residues. The V gene end was trimmed by 3 bases and the J gene end by 4 bases; junction bases not matched to a gene: 9.

A word on this clone: The germline gene is not matched at one end of the junction; a read error may be the cause. This chain connects TRBV27 to TRBJ2-7, with D possibly TRBD1 on 6 matching bases. CDR1 is MNHEY, CDR2 SMNVEV, per germline (reference sequence). The CDR3 covers 14 residues. The DNA for the CDR3 is TGTGCCAGCAGTTTGGTCGGGACATCCTCCGAGCAGTACTTC. Amino acids: CASSLVGTSSEQYF.

This sequence joins TRBV6-1 and TRBJ1-2; tentatively, D is TRBD1 (6 bases). The CDR3 runs 15 residues. The ends were cut back, 7 bases at V and 4 bases at J, with 19 bases in the middle. Germline lookup yields CDR1 MNHNS and CDR2 SASEGT. The CDR3 DNA reads as TGTGCCAGCAAGTTTCAGGGGCCTGTCACCTATGGCTACACCTTC. Its translation: CASKFQGPVTYGYTF.

V gene TRBV5-4 combines with J gene TRBJ2-3; possibly TRBD2 for D (5 bases). This CDR3 has 15 residues. In germline, CDR1 is SGHNT, CDR2 YYREEE (reference sequence). Trimming removed 1 base from V and 4 bases from J, with 13 bases in between. The CDR3, as DNA: TGTGCCAGCAGCTTGTGGAGGAAAGCGGCAGATACGCAGTATTTT. Protein: CASSLWRKAADTQYF.

CDR3 DNA sequence: TGTGCCAGCAGTTACTTCGGGAAAAATGAAAAACTGTTTTTT. It encodes CASSYFGKNEKLFF. This chain links TRBV6-5 with TRBJ1-4; no firm D call. Germline V gene data show CDR1 as MNHEY and CDR2 as SVGAGI. Trimming cost V 1 base and J 5 bases, with 8 bases left between them. CDR3 length: 14 amino acids.